The sequence of this TCR beta chain was determined in a study of cytomegalovirus exposure and HLA in healthy donors. Germline CDR1 reads SGHRS; CDR2 reads YFSETQ. The CDR3 runs to 15 residues. V was pared by 4 bases and J by 10 bases, with 7 bases of the junction left unmatched. The study ran its PCR with 60 Vbeta and 13 Jbeta primers. Clones were read by immunoSEQ multiplex PCR, and TCRdb kept only the in-frame ones, dropping some. The repertoire holds about 160,000 clones, roughly 87% seen once, with over 0.8% in the top ten. On this clone: Its antigen is unknown.

General study results and limits: According to a later analysis, most TCR beta chains associated with CMV appeared HLA-restricted. The authors excluded some V segments, including TRBV6-2 and TRBV6-3, as indistinguishable. The CMV antigen specificity of a few CMV-associated chains was confirmed through in vitro analysis. Most of the TCR beta V segments (in an earlier analysis) were productive either about 87% or about 30% of the time.

Input material: PBMCs. The rearrangement links TRBV5-1 to TRBJ1-6; 11 bases are a match to TRBD1. The sequence derives from a woman between 25 and 40 years old in good health and CMV-seronegative. In DNA form, the CDR3 reads TGCGCCAGCAGCAAGGCGGGACAGGGGGGATCACCCCTCCACTTT. Translation gives CASSKAGQGGSPLHF.